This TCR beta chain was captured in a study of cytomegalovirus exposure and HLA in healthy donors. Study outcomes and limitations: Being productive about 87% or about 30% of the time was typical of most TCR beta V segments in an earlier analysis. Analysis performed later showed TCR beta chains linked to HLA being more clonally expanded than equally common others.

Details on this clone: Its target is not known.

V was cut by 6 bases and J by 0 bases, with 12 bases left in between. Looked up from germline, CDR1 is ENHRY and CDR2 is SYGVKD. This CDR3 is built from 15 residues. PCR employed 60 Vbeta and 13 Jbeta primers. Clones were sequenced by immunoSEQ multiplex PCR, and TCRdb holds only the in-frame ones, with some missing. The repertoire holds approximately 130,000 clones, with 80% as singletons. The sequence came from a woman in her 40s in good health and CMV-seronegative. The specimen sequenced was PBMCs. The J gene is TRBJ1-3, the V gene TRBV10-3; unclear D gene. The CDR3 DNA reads TGTGCCATCAGAAACAGTGACGACTCTGGAAACACCATATATTTT. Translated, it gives CAIRNSDDSGNTIYF.